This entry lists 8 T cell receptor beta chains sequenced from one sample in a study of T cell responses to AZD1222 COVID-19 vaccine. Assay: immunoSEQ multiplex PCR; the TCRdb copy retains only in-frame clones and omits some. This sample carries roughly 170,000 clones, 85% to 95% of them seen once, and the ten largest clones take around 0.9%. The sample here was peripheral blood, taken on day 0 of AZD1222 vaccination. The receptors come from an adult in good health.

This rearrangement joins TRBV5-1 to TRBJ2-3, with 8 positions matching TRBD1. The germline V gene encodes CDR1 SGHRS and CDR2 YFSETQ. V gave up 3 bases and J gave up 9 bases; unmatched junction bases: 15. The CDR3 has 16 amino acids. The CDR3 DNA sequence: TGCGCCAGCAGCTATGATATCGGGACAGGAATTCGAACGCAGTATTTT. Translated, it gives CASSYDIGTGIRTQYF.

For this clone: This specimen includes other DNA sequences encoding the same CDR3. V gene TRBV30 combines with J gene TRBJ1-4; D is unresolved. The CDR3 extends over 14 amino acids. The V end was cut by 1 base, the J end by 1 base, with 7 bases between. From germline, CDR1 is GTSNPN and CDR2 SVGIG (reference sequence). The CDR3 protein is CAWSEKGTNEKLFF. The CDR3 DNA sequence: TGTGCCTGGAGTGAGAAGGGAACTAATGAAAAACTGTTTTTT. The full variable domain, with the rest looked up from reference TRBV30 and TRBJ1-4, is SQTIHQWPATLVQPVGSPLSLECTVEGTSNPNLYWYRQAAGRGLQLLFYSVGIGQISSEVPQNLSASRPQDRQFILSSKKLLLSDSGFYLCAWSEKGTNEKLFFGSGTQLSVL.

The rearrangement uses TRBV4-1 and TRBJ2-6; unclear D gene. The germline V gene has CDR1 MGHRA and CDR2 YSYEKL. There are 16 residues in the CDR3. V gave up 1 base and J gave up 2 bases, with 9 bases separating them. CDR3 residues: CASSQGTFTGANVLTF. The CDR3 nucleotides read TGCGCCAGCAGCCAAGGGACCTTCACTGGGGCCAACGTCCTGACTTTC.

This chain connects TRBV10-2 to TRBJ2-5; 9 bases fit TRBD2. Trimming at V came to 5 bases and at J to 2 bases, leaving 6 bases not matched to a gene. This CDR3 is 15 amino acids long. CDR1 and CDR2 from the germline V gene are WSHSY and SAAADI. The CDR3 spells CASSSAGGFQETQYF. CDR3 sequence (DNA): TGCGCCAGCAGTAGCGCGGGGGGGTTTCAAGAGACCCAGTACTTC.

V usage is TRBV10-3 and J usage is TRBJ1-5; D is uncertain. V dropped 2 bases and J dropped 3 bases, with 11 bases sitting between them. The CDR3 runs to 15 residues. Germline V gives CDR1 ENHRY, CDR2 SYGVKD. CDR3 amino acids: CAISEATVSNQPQHF. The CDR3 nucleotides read TGTGCCATCAGTGAGGCAACGGTATCCAATCAGCCCCAGCATTTT.

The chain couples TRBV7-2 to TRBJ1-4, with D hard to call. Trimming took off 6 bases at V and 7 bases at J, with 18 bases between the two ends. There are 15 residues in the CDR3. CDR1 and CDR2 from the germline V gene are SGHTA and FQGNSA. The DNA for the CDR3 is TGTGCCAGCAGACCCGCCCCAAGGGCCACTGAAAAACTGTTTTTT. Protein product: CASRPAPRATEKLFF. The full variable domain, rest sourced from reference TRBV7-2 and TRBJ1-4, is GAGVSQSPSNKVTEKGKDVELRCDPISGHTALYWYRQSLGQGLEFLIYFQGNSAPDKSGLPSDRFSAERTGGSVSTLTIQRTQQEDSAVYLCASRPAPRATEKLFFGSGTQLSVL.

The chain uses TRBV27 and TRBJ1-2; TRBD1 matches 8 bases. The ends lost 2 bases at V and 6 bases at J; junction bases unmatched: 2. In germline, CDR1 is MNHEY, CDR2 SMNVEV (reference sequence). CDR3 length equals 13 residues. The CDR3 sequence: CASSLGQGDGYTF. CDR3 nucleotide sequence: TGTGCCAGCAGTTTAGGACAGGGCGATGGCTACACCTTC.

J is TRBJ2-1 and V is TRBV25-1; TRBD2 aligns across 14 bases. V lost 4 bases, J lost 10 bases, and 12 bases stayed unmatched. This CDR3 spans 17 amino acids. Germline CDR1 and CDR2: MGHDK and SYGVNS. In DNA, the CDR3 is TGTGCCAGCAGTGCCTATTCGACTAGCGGGGGGGCTAACGAGCAGTTCTTC. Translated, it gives CASSAYSTSGGANEQFF.